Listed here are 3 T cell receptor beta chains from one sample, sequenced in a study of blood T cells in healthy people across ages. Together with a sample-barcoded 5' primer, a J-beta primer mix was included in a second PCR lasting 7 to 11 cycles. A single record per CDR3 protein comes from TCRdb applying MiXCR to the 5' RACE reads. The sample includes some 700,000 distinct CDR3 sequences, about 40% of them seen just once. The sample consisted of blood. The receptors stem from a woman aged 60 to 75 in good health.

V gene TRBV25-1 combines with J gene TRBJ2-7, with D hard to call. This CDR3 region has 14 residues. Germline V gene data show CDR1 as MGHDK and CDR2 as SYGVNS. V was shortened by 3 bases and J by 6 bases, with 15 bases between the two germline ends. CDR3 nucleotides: TGTGCCAGCAGTGAGGGTGAATCCTTACGCGAGCAGTACTTC. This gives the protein CASSEGESLREQYF.

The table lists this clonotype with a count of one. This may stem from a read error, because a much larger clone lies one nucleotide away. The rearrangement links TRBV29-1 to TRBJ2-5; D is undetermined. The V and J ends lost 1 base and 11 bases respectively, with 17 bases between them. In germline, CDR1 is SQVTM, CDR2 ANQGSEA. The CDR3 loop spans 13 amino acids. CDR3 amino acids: CSVEGERYNEQYF. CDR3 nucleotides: TGCAGCGTTGAAGGAGAACGCTACAATGAGCAGTACTTC.

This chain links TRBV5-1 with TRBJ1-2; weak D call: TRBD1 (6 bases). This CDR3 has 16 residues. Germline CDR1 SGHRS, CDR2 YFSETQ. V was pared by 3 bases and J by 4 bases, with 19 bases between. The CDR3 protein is CASSSQGQGLSYGYTF. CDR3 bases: TGCGCCAGCAGCTCTCAGGGGCAGGGGCTGAGCTATGGCTACACCTTC.